These 8 T cell receptor beta chains came from one sample sequenced in a study of CD8+ T cells in alopecia areata. The treatment is: oral pan-JAK inhibitor, 5-10 mg twice daily. RNA was isolated and reverse transcribed to cDNA, the sequencing template. Only in-frame clones appear in the TCRdb table, and some are missing; sequencing was by immunoSEQ multiplex PCR. Here the sample spans 70,000 or so clones, 25% to 30% being singletons. The specimen was CD8+ T cells sorted from blood, collected at week 4, from a patient treated with tofacitinib. Every receptor here comes from a human donor with alopecia areata.

This rearrangement joins TRBV29-1 to TRBJ2-3; D not certain. Germline assignment: CDR1 SQVTM and CDR2 ANQGSEA. V lost 0 bases, J lost 8 bases, and 18 bases lay in between. CDR3 length: 15 amino acids. The CDR3 DNA is TGCAGCGTTGAAGATCTTGGGCGGCGCTGGGGTACGCAGTATTTT. This codes for CSVEDLGRRWGTQYF.

The V and J genes are TRBV29-1 and TRBJ2-7; 7 bases match TRBD2. Germline V gene sequence: CDR1 SQVTM, CDR2 ANQGSEA. This CDR3 is built from 13 residues. V trimming: 4 bases; J trimming: 2 bases; junction bases outside the gene matches: 5. This CDR3 reads CSVAPSGAYEQYF. DNA for the CDR3: TGCAGCGTTGCACCTAGCGGTGCCTACGAGCAGTACTTC.

This clone came up a few times. The genes are TRBV27 and TRBJ2-6; D is undetermined. The germline gives CDR1 MNHEY, CDR2 SMNVEV (reference sequence). The germline V and J ends were trimmed by 5 bases and 6 bases, with 11 bases remaining between them. CDR3 length: 14 residues. The CDR3 spells CASSPVSPANVLTF. For the CDR3, the DNA is TGTGCCAGCAGTCCCGTCTCCCCGGCCAACGTCCTGACTTTC.

The rearrangement uses TRBV30 and TRBJ1-5; D unresolved. The V end lost 1 base, the J end lost 4 bases, and 8 bases lay between the germline ends. The germline V gene has CDR1 GTSNPN and CDR2 SVGIG (reference sequence). There are 13 residues in the CDR3. The CDR3 DNA sequence: TGTGCCTGGAGTGGTTGGTTTAATCAGCCCCAGCATTTT. Protein: CAWSGWFNQPQHF.

V usage is TRBV5-1 and J usage is TRBJ2-7; 9 nucleotides agree with TRBD2. From germline, CDR1 is SGHRS and CDR2 YFSETQ. The CDR3 spans 14 residues. Trimming removed 4 bases from V and 5 bases from J; junction bases left unmatched: 7. CDR3 residues: CASSVVAGVDEQYF. CDR3 nucleotide sequence: TGCGCCAGCAGCGTGGTAGCGGGAGTCGACGAGCAGTACTTC.

This clone has a handful of counts. The CDR3 is CASSLYRNTEAFF. CDR3 bases: TGTGCCAGCAGTTTATATCGGAACACTGAAGCTTTCTTT. The chain couples TRBV27 to TRBJ1-1; D is undetermined. The germline gives CDR1 MNHEY, CDR2 SMNVEV (reference sequence). The CDR3 sequence is 13 residues long. V shed 1 base and J shed 1 base, with 4 bases lying between them.

Only a few counts were recorded for this clone. This chain joins TRBV7-2 and TRBJ2-7; D ambiguous. This CDR3 region has 15 residues. Germline CDR1 reads SGHTA; CDR2 reads FQGNSA. V was shortened by 2 bases and J by 0 bases, with 11 bases between the two germline ends. CDR3: CASSLLGSSSYEQYF. The CDR3 region has the DNA TGTGCCAGCAGCTTACTAGGGTCGAGCTCCTACGAGCAGTACTTC.

This clone has at least ten counts. The rearrangement joins TRBV9 to TRBJ1-1, with a tentative D call TRBD1 (5 bases). Trimming removed 3 bases at V and 4 bases at J, with 13 bases between. CDR1 and CDR2 (germline): SGDLS, YYNGEE. The CDR3 has 14 residues. CDR3 in DNA: TGTGCCAGCAGCGAAGGTAGGGGTGGCACTGAAGCTTTCTTT. Translated, it gives CASSEGRGGTEAFF.